This T cell receptor beta chain is from a study of OX40 agonist ivuxolimab in advanced cancers. On the study more broadly: Anti-PD-1, anti-PD-L1 or anti-CTLA-4 therapy given earlier was allowed, and around 40% had some. Findings of the study overall: Expansion of clones was among the lowest in partial responders at 0.1-3.0 mg/kg. Nonresponders, in some cases, also had low normalized T-cell clonal expansion.

The data were produced by immunoSEQ multiplex PCR, yet TCRdb's version contains in-frame clones alone and is incomplete. The sample has around 60,000 clones; roughly 90% are singletons. On this clone: Its matching antigen is unknown.

CDR1 and CDR2 (germline): KGHSH, LQKENI. There are 16 residues in the CDR3. V lost 3 bases and J 3 bases, leaving 18 bases between the germline ends. V is TRBV18 and J is TRBJ2-7; a weak D match, TRBD2 (6 bases). The sample in question was CD4+ or CD8+ T cells sorted from blood, obtained in a trial of the OX40 agonist ivuxolimab. This clonotype originated in an adult with an advanced solid tumor such as melanoma, head and neck, liver or kidney cancer. This CDR3 is CASSPGSGPKVYEQYF. In DNA, the CDR3 is TGTGCCAGCTCACCTGGTAGCGGCCCCAAGGTCTACGAGCAGTACTTC.